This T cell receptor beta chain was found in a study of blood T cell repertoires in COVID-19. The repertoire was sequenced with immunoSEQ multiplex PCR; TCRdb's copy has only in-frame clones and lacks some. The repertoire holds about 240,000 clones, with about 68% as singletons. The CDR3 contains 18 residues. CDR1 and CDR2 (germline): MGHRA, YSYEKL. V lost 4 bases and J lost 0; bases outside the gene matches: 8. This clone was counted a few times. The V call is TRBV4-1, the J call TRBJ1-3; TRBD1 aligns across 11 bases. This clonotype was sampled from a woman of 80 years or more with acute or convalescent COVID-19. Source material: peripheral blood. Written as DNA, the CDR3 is TGCGCCAGCAGCCGGACAGGGGGCAGCTCCTCCTCTGGAAACACCATATATTTT. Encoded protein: CASSRTGGSSSSGNTIYF.